This TCR beta chain originates from a study of T cell responses to AZD1222 COVID-19 vaccine. As regards this clone: Its specificity is not known.

The assay was immunoSEQ multiplex PCR, and TCRdb's table has in-frame clones only and misses some. The profile covers about 44,000 clones, with about 78% appearing a single time and about 3.8% taken by the ten largest. Study outcomes and limitations: Possibly, clonal diversity was underestimated; donors were largely white British and included more females. Seropositivity was recorded at baseline in only a handful of AZD1222 recipients.

This CDR3 is 14 amino acids long. The V end was cut by 2 bases, the J end by 7 bases, with 9 bases between. Germline values: CDR1 MNHEY, CDR2 SVGAGI. This sequence was found in an adult in good health. The material was peripheral blood, obtained on day 0 of AZD1222 vaccination. The rearrangement uses TRBV6-5 and TRBJ1-6; D possibly corresponds to TRBD1 (6 bases). The CDR3 spells CASSYEGGNSPLHF. In nucleotides, the CDR3 is TGTGCCAGCAGTTACGAAGGGGGAAATTCACCCCTCCACTTT.